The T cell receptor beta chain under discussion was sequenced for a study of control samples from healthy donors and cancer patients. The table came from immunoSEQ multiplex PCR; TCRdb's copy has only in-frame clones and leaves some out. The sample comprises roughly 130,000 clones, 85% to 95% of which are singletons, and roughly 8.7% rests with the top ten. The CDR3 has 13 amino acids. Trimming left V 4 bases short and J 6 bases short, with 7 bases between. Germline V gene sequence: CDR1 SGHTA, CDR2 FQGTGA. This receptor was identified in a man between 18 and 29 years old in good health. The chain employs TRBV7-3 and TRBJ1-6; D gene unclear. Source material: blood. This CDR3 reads CASSSSVNSPLHF. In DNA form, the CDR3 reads TGTGCCAGCAGCTCGTCTGTTAATTCACCCCTCCACTTT.